This TCR beta chain is drawn from a study of blood T cell repertoires in COVID-19. As for the study in general: The analysed material was cDNA or gDNA that came from T cells, B-cell-depleted T cells, or PBMCs.

Here immunoSEQ multiplex PCR was the method, and the copy in TCRdb shows in-frame clones only, minus some. The table records 22,000 or so clones, 91% of them present only once. The CDR3 runs 16 residues. V dropped 0 bases and J dropped 5 bases, with 16 bases sitting between them. The germline V gene encodes CDR1 SQVTM and CDR2 ANQGSEA. The receptor was isolated from a human donor in a cohort sampled during active COVID-19. Sequencing was done on a sample of peripheral blood. This sequence joins TRBV29-1 and TRBJ2-2, with D perhaps TRBD2 (6 bases). The CDR3 nucleotides are TGCAGCGTTGAAGATCGCGCAGGGACTGGGACCGGGGAGCTGTTTTTT. Its protein is CSVEDRAGTGTGELFF.